This TCR beta chain comes out of a study of shared clonotypes between healthy human individuals. CDR1 and CDR2 (germline): MNHNS, SASEGT. There are 13 residues in the CDR3. Assay execution proceeded at the deep level. Libraries were prepared by immunoSEQ multiplex PCR; TCRdb keeps only in-frame clonotypes and omits some of them. Of about 2,200,000 clones listed, under 95% are singletons. Selected positively for CCR7 and CD45RO-negative, naive CD8 cells excluded terminally differentiated effector memory CD45RA+ cells. Donors had no recently reported acute infections or vaccinations and were HIV-negative. Every one of the donors was a Caucasian adult that lived in Nashville, Tennessee.

The sequence was obtained from a young man in good health. Some clones in this sample may be carry-over from other donors' samples. The specimen sequenced was naive CD8+ T cells from PBMCs. V and J are TRBV6-1 and TRBJ2-1; D may be TRBD2 (7 bases). In DNA form, the CDR3 reads TGTGTAGAGGGGGGGGGAAACTACAATGAGCAGTTCTTC. As protein: CVEGGGNYNEQFF.